These 15 T cell receptor beta chains were sequenced from one sample in a study of T-cell memory formation after mild COVID-19. TCRdb fed the 5' RACE reads into MiXCR, producing one record per CDR3 protein. The data hold roughly 450,000 distinct CDR3 sequences, with around a sixth observed a single time. What was sequenced was PBMCs or a T cell subset sorted from them (not recorded which). The receptors here all came from an adult woman who had mild COVID-19 (a few samples of this study predate the infection). Cell type and time point are not known.

This chain uses TRBV18 with TRBJ2-7, with 7 bases aligning to TRBD1. The CDR3 sequence is 15 residues long. Germline-derived CDR1 and CDR2 are KGHSH and LQKENI. V dropped 0 bases and J dropped 4; count of bases not matched to a gene: 6. The CDR3 here is CASSPPTRGLYEQYF. In DNA, the CDR3 is TGTGCCAGCTCACCACCGACGAGGGGGCTGTACGAGCAGTACTTC.

The sample holds many counts of this clonotype. The chain links TRBV5-1 to TRBJ2-7, with TRBD2 matching over 8 bases. This CDR3 is built from 15 residues. Germline-derived CDR1 and CDR2 are SGHRS and YFSETQ. V dropped 3 bases and J dropped 5; count of bases not matched to a gene: 10. In DNA form, the CDR3 reads TGCGCCAGCAGCTCAAGATCGGGACTAGTAAACGAGCAGTACTTC. Translation gives CASSSRSGLVNEQYF.

This clonotype was counted between two and nine times. V and J are TRBV4-2 and TRBJ2-2, with D unclear. CDR3 size: 13 residues. V lost 8 bases to trimming and J lost 0 bases, with 7 bases between them. Germline loops: CDR1 LGHNA, CDR2 YNFKEQ. The CDR3 sequence: CASWDANTGELFF. CDR3 nucleotide sequence: TGTGCCAGCTGGGATGCGAACACCGGGGAGCTGTTTTTT.

This clonotype came up many times. The chain uses TRBV7-9 and TRBJ2-1; D ambiguous. The CDR3 has 15 residues. Germline CDR1 is SEHNR and CDR2 is FQNEAQ (reference sequence). V was trimmed by 6 bases and J by 5 bases, leaving 17 bases between them. CDR3 loop: CASRNSGPTNNEQFF. CDR3 DNA sequence: TGTGCCAGCAGGAATAGTGGACCCACCAACAATGAGCAGTTCTTC.

The chain has TRBV4-3 and TRBJ1-4, with D possibly being TRBD1 (5 bases). The ends were cut back, 3 bases at V and 3 bases at J, with 14 bases in the middle. Germline V gene lookup returns CDR1 LGHNA and CDR2 YSLEER. CDR3 length: 16 amino acids. This CDR3 is CASSQGGTAANEKLFF. The CDR3 nucleotides are TGCGCCAGCAGCCAGGGCGGGACCGCCGCTAATGAAAAACTGTTTTTT.

The rearrangement uses TRBV4-2 and TRBJ2-1; D might be TRBD2 (5 bases). V shed 7 bases and J shed 0 bases, with 25 bases lying between them. This CDR3 is built from 19 residues. CDR1 is LGHNA and CDR2 is YNFKEQ in the germline V gene. The CDR3: CASIPSFGSASPSYNEQFF. Written as DNA, the CDR3 is TGTGCCAGCATCCCAAGCTTTGGTAGCGCATCCCCCTCCTACAATGAGCAGTTCTTC.

The chain has TRBV3-1 and TRBJ2-3; D gene uncertain. V shed 2 bases and J shed 0 bases, with 6 bases lying between them. This CDR3 comprises 14 residues. CDR1 and CDR2 from the germline V gene are LGHDT and YNNKEL (reference sequence). DNA for the CDR3: TGTGCCAGCAGCCAAAAACCTAGCACAGATACGCAGTATTTT. This translates into CASSQKPSTDTQYF.

In this sample, this clonotype turned up a few times. This sequence joins TRBV20-1 and TRBJ2-1; D unresolved. V lost 0 bases, J lost 7 bases, and 16 bases lay in between. The CDR3 has 15 amino acids. Germline V gene sequence: CDR1 DFQATT, CDR2 SNEGSKA (reference sequence). The CDR3 nucleotides are TGCAGTGCTAGAGATATGGCGCTGGGGTCAAATGAGCAGTTCTTC. Its translation is CSARDMALGSNEQFF.

This clonotype was recorded a few times. In nucleotides, the CDR3 is TGCAGTGCTAGGGAGCAGAGGAACACTGAAGCTTTCTTT. It yields the protein CSAREQRNTEAFF. This chain joins TRBV20-1 and TRBJ1-1; D gene uncertain. V was shortened by 3 bases and J by 1 base, with 9 bases between the two germline ends. This CDR3 comprises 13 residues. Looked up from germline, CDR1 is DFQATT and CDR2 is SNEGSKA (reference sequence).

The V and J genes are TRBV12-3 or TRBV12-4 and TRBJ2-1, with D tentatively TRBD2 (6 bases). The germline V and J ends were trimmed by 3 bases and 8 bases, with 14 bases remaining between them. The CDR3 runs 14 residues. The CDR3 DNA sequence: TGTGCCAGCAGTTTTTCTAGCGAGGTCGATGAGCAGTTCTTC. Its protein is CASSFSSEVDEQFF.

This clonotype was counted between two and nine times. The chain recombines TRBV30 with TRBJ2-7, with TRBD1 as a possible D gene (6 bases). Germline CDR1 GTSNPN, CDR2 SVGIG (reference sequence). CDR3 length equals 14 residues. V gave up 1 base and J gave up 1 base, with 11 bases separating them. The CDR3 sequence: CAWSERGISYEQYF. In DNA, the CDR3 is TGTGCCTGGAGTGAGAGGGGGATTTCCTACGAGCAGTACTTC.

The sample holds a few counts of this clonotype. The V gene is TRBV12-3 or TRBV12-4, the J gene TRBJ1-2, with 7 nucleotides matching TRBD1. This CDR3 region has 12 residues. The junction had 4 bases not matched to a gene; V was cut back by 6 bases and J by 6 bases. CDR3 protein: CASRSGTDGYTF. The CDR3, as DNA: TGTGCCAGCAGGTCCGGGACAGATGGCTACACCTTC.

The CDR3 DNA reads TGCGCCAGCAGCTTGGAGGCCGGTTCAGGGACCCAGTACTTC. It translates to CASSLEAGSGTQYF. V and J are TRBV5-1 and TRBJ2-5, with D unresolved. Germline V gene lookup returns CDR1 SGHRS and CDR2 YFSETQ. The CDR3 loop spans 14 amino acids. The V end lost 0 bases, the J end lost 7 bases, and 13 bases lay between the germline ends.

The chain has TRBV5-8 and TRBJ1-1, with 8 positions matching TRBD1. J was trimmed by 5 bases and V by 6 bases; bases with no gene match: 6. The CDR3 is 13 amino acids. Looked up from germline, CDR1 is SGHTS and CDR2 is YDEGEE. Here the CDR3 DNA reads TGTGCCAGCACCCGGACAGGGCCAACTGAAGCTTTCTTT. Protein: CASTRTGPTEAFF.

The V call is TRBV7-9, the J call TRBJ1-1; D not resolved. Germline CDR1 reads SEHNR; CDR2 reads FQNEAQ (reference sequence). Trimming shortened V by 3 bases and J by 6 bases, and 14 bases separated the two germline ends. This CDR3 is 14 amino acids long. Here the CDR3 reads CASSFSGPRAEAFF. The CDR3 DNA follows: TGTGCCAGCAGCTTCTCCGGACCGCGAGCTGAAGCTTTCTTT.